Each of the 17 T cell receptor beta chains below was sequenced from the same sample in a study of blood T cell repertoires in COVID-19. TCRdb's copy holds only in-frame clones and misses some; the assay was immunoSEQ multiplex PCR. Of some 200,000 clones listed, roughly 92% are singletons. Sequenced input: peripheral blood. These receptors all stem from a man aged 30 to 45 with COVID-19, enrolled during active disease.

V is TRBV4-1 and J is TRBJ1-2; 9 nucleotides align to TRBD1. The CDR3 has 16 residues. Trimming took 4 bases from V and 2 from J; bases not matched to a gene: 8. Germline V CDR1 and CDR2: MGHRA, YSYEKL. In DNA form, the CDR3 reads TGCGCCAGCAGCCGGGACAGGGAAAATCGGAACTATGGCTACACCTTC. Translated, it gives CASSRDRENRNYGYTF.

This chain connects TRBV11-2 to TRBJ1-2, with D tentatively TRBD1 (6 bases). V dropped 4 bases and J dropped 5 bases, with 14 bases sitting between them. CDR1 and CDR2 (germline): SGHAT, FQNNGV. The CDR3 loop spans 14 amino acids. CDR3 sequence (DNA): TGTGCCAGCAGCTCTGAACCACAGGGATATGGCTACACCTTC. Protein product: CASSSEPQGYGYTF.

This chain uses TRBV25-1 with TRBJ1-2; 7 bases are shared with TRBD1. The CDR3 is made up of 15 amino acids. The J segment lost 3 bases and the V segment lost 6 bases, leaving 10 bases of the junction unmatched. Germline CDR1 is MGHDK and CDR2 is SYGVNS. The CDR3 nucleotides are TGTGCCAGCAGACCGTTGACAGGGTTGGACTATGGCTACACCTTC. Its translation: CASRPLTGLDYGYTF.

This chain uses TRBV6-5 with TRBJ1-2; maybe TRBD1 (5 bases). Germline V gives CDR1 MNHEY, CDR2 SVGAGI. Between the trimmed V and J ends, which lost 4 bases and 0 bases, there was a span of 9 bases. The CDR3 spans 14 residues. In DNA, the CDR3 is TGTGCCAGCAGTTTGACAGATGCTAACTATGGCTACACCTTC. As protein: CASSLTDANYGYTF.

This clone appeared once. The CDR3: CASSRTGLAYNEQFF. The CDR3 DNA follows: TGTGCCAGCAGCAGGACAGGGCTGGCCTACAATGAGCAGTTCTTC. The chain employs TRBV7-3 and TRBJ2-1, with TRBD1 matching over 8 bases. The CDR3 totals 15 residues. CDR1 SGHTA and CDR2 FQGTGA come from the germline V gene. The V segment lost 5 bases and the J segment 2 bases; nucleotides outside the gene matches: 5.

The V call is TRBV4-1, the J call TRBJ1-1; D remains unclear. Trimming pared 3 bases from V and 2 bases from J, leaving 13 bases between. CDR1 MGHRA and CDR2 YSYEKL come from the germline V gene. This CDR3 contains 15 residues. The CDR3 region is CASSQRESTNTEAFF. DNA of the CDR3: TGCGCCAGCAGCCAGAGGGAGTCGACAAACACTGAAGCTTTCTTT.

This clone appeared once. The CDR3 nucleotides are TGTGCCAGCAGCGCCCTGACCGGGACAGATTACAATGAGCAGTTCTTC. Translated: CASSALTGTDYNEQFF. The gene calls are TRBV5-4 and TRBJ2-1, with 7 bases lining up with TRBD1. CDR3 size: 16 residues. Germline-derived CDR1 and CDR2 are SGHNT and YYREEE (reference sequence). V lost 4 bases, J lost 4 bases, and 11 bases stayed unmatched.

The CDR3 sequence: CASSEVSMVSVTNEKLFF. Here the CDR3 DNA reads TGTGCCAGCAGTGAAGTTAGTATGGTGTCCGTCACTAATGAAAAACTGTTTTTT. This rearrangement joins TRBV2 to TRBJ1-4; no clear D. The ends were cut back, 1 base at V and 2 bases at J, with 17 bases in the middle. The CDR3 spans 18 residues. The germline V gene encodes CDR1 SNHLY and CDR2 FYNNEI.

The gene calls are TRBV6-5 and TRBJ2-3; 9 bases match TRBD1. Per the germline V gene, CDR1 is MNHEY and CDR2 is SVGAGI. The CDR3 loop spans 15 amino acids. V lost 5 bases, J lost 5 bases, and 8 bases stayed unmatched. DNA for the CDR3: TGTGCCAGCAGTAACCGGGACAGGGTTGGAGATACGCAGTATTTT. Its protein is CASSNRDRVGDTQYF.

The chain combines TRBV3-1 (or the pseudogene TRBV3-2) with TRBJ1-1; the match to TRBD1 covers 7 bases. The CDR3 sequence is 16 residues long. CDR1 and CDR2 from the germline V gene are LGHDT and YNNKEL (reference sequence). Trimming took 3 bases from V and 3 from J; bases not matched to a gene: 10. The CDR3 protein is CASSHLGAGGHTEAFF. The CDR3 DNA sequence: TGTGCCAGCAGCCACTTGGGTGCAGGGGGGCACACTGAAGCTTTCTTT.

The V gene is TRBV7-7, the J gene TRBJ2-5; 9 nucleotides line up with TRBD2. With 0 bases clipped from V and 5 bases from J, the junction kept 10 bases outside the gene matches. The CDR3 runs 17 residues. The germline V gene has CDR1 SSHAT and CDR2 FNYEAQ (reference sequence). In DNA form, the CDR3 reads TGTGCCAGCAGCTTAGCTCCAGGTACTAGCGGGCAGGAGACCCAGTACTTC. It yields the protein CASSLAPGTSGQETQYF.

V gene TRBV18 combines with J gene TRBJ2-7; D remains unclear. Trimming left V 5 bases short and J 1 base short, with 3 bases between. The CDR3 consists of 11 residues. Germline V CDR1 and CDR2: KGHSH, LQKENI. In DNA form, the CDR3 reads TGTGCCAGCTCATCATCCTACGAGCAGTACTTC. Its protein product is CASSSSYEQYF.

For the CDR3, the DNA is TGCAGTGCTAGTCGGACAGCTGGAAACACCATATATTTT. Translation gives CSASRTAGNTIYF. The chain carries TRBV20-1 and TRBJ1-3; perhaps TRBD1 as D (6 bases). The CDR3 contains 13 residues. Germline-derived CDR1 and CDR2 are DFQATT and SNEGSKA (reference sequence). V lost 3 bases and J 2 bases, leaving 8 bases between the germline ends.

Only one count was recorded for this clone. V usage is TRBV9 and J usage is TRBJ2-1; weak D call: TRBD2 (6 bases). This CDR3 is 16 amino acids long. Trimming shortened V by 4 bases and J by 6 bases, and 20 bases separated the two germline ends. Germline V gene sequence: CDR1 SGDLS, CDR2 YYNGEE. CDR3 nucleotides: TGTGCCAGCAGCCCTCACCCGGGAGTCCGGGGCAATGAGCAGTTCTTC. Protein product: CASSPHPGVRGNEQFF.

This chain joins TRBV27 and TRBJ1-5; TRBD1 agrees at 7 bases. This CDR3 spans 14 amino acids. Trimming took 6 bases from V and 2 from J; bases not matched to a gene: 4. Germline loops: CDR1 MNHEY, CDR2 SMNVEV (reference sequence). CDR3 protein: CASSRGYRNQPQHF. In DNA form, the CDR3 reads TGTGCCAGCAGCAGGGGGTATCGCAATCAGCCCCAGCATTTT.

The rearrangement links TRBV30 to TRBJ2-1; 13 bases are a match to TRBD2. Unmatched junction bases numbered 14, after V lost 5 bases and J lost 1 base. The germline V gene encodes CDR1 GTSNPN and CDR2 SVGIG (reference sequence). This CDR3 is built from 19 residues. This CDR3 reads CAWETGTSGTGISYNEQFF. DNA of the CDR3: TGTGCCTGGGAGACCGGGACTAGCGGGACGGGGATATCCTACAATGAGCAGTTCTTC.

This clone has just one count. The V and J genes are TRBV2 and TRBJ2-1; 9 nucleotides match TRBD1. The CDR3 loop spans 15 amino acids. CDR1 and CDR2 from the germline V gene are SNHLY and FYNNEI. V lost 6 bases, J lost 1 base, and 4 bases stayed unmatched. The CDR3, as DNA: TGTGCCAGCAGCGATGACAGGGGGTCCTACAATGAGCAGTTCTTC. Translation gives CASSDDRGSYNEQFF.